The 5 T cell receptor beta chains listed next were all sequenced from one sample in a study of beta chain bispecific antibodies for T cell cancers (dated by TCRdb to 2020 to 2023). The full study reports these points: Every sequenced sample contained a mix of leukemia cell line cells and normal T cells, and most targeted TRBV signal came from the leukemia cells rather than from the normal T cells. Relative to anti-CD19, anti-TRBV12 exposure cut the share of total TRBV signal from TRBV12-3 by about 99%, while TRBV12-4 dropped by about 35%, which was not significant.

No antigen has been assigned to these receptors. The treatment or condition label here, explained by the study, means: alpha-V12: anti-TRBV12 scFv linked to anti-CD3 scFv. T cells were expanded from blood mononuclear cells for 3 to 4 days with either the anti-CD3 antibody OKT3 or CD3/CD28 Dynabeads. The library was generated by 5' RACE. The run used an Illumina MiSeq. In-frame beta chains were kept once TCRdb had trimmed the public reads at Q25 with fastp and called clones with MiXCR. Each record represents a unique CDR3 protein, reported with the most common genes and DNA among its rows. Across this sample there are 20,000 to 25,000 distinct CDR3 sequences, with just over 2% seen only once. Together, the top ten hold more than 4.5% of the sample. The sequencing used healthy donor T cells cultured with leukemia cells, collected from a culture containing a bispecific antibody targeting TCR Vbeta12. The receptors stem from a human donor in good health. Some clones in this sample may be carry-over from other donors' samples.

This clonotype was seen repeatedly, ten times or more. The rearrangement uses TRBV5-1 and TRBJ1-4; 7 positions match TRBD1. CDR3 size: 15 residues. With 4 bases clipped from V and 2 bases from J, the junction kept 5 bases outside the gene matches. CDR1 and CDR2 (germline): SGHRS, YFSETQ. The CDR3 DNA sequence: TGCGCCAGCAGCCGGGAGGGGGCGACTAATGAAAAACTGTTTTTT. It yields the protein CASSREGATNEKLFF.

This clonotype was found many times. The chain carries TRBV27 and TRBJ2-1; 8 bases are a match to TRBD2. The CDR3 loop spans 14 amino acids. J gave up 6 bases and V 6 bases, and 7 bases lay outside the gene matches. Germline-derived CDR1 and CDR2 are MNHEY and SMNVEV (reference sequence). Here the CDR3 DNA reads TGTGCCAGCAGGTCCTCGGGGGGGCTCAATGAGCAGTTCTTC. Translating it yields CASRSSGGLNEQFF.

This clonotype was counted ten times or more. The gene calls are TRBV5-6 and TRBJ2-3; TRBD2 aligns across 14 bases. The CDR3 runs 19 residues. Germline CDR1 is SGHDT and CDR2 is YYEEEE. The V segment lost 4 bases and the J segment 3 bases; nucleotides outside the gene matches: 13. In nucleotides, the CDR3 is TGTGCCAGCAGCCGGATACTATTGGGACTAGCGGGGGAAACAGATACGCAGTATTTT. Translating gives CASSRILLGLAGETDTQYF. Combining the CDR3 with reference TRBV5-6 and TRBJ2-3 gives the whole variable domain DAGVTQSPTHLIKTRGQQVTLRCSPKSGHDTVSWYQQALGQGPQFIFQYYEEEERQRGNFPDRFSGHQFPNYSSELNVNALLLGDSALYLCASSRILLGLAGETDTQYFGPGTRLTVL.

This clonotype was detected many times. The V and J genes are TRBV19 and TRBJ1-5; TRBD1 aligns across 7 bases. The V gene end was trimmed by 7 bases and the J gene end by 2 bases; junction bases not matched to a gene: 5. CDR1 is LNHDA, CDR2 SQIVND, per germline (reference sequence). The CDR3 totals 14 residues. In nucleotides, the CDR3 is TGTGCCAGTACCACAGGGGCGCGCAATCAGCCCCAGCATTTT. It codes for CASTTGARNQPQHF. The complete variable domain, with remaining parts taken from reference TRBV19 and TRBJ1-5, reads DGGITQSPKYLFRKEGQNVTLSCEQNLNHDAMYWYRQDPGQGLRLIYYSQIVNDFQKGDIAEGYSVSREKKESFPLTVTSAQKNPTAFYLCASTTGARNQPQHFGDGTRLSIL.

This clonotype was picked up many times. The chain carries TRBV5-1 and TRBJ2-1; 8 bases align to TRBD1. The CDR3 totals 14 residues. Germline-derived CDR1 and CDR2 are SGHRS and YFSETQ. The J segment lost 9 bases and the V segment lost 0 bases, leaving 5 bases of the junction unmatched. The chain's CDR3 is CASSLAAGTGEQFF. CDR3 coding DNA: TGCGCCAGCAGCTTGGCCGCCGGGACAGGTGAGCAGTTCTTC.